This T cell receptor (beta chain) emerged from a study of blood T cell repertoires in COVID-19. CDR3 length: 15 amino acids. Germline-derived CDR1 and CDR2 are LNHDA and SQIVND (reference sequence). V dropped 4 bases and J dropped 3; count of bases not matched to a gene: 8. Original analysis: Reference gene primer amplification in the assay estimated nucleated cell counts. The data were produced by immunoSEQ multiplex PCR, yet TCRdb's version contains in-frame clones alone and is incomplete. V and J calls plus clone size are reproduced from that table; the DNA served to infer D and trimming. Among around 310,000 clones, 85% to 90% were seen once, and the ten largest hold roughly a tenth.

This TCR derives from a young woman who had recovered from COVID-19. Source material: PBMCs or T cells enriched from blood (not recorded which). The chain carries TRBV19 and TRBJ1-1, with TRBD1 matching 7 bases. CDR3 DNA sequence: TGTGCCAGTAGTAAAGTTCCAGGGGGGTACACTGAAGCTTTCTTT. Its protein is CASSKVPGGYTEAFF. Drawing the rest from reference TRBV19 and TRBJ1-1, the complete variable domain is DGGITQSPKYLFRKEGQNVTLSCEQNLNHDAMYWYRQDPGQGLRLIYYSQIVNDFQKGDIAEGYSVSREKKESFPLTVTSAQKNPTAFYLCASSKVPGGYTEAFFGQGTRLTVV.